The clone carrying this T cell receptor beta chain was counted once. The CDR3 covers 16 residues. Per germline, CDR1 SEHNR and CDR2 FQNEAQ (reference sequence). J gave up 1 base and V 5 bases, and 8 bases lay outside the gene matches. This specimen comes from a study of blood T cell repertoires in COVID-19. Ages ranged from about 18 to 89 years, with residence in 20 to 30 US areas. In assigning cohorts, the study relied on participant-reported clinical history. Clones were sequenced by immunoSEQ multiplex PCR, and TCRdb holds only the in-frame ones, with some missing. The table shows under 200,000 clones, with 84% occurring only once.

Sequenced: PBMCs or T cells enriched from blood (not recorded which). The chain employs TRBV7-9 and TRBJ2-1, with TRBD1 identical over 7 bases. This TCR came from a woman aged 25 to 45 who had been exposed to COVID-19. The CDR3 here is CASSVTGMKSYNEQFF. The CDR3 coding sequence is TGTGCCAGCAGCGTGACAGGGATGAAGTCCTACAATGAGCAGTTCTTC.